This paragraph reports one T cell receptor (beta chain). Antigen unknown. This CDR3 is built from 14 residues. The V gene end was trimmed by 1 base and the J gene end by 3 bases; junction bases not matched to a gene: 3. Per germline, CDR1 LGHDT and CDR2 YNNKEL (reference sequence). Measured with immunoSEQ multiplex PCR; TCRdb has only the in-frame clones, and not every one. In the table there are 200,000 or so clones, 75% to 90% of which are singletons. This sample was included in a study of T cell responses to AZD1222 COVID-19 vaccine. Overall study findings and caveats: Vaccine-associated CD4 TCRs ranged over spike, dominating at 160-218 and 743-854. It should be noted that donors were predominantly white British and more often female, and clonal diversity was possibly underestimated.

The input for sequencing was peripheral blood, taken on day 0 of MenACWY control vaccination. The clonotype originates from an adult in good health. The chain employs TRBV3-1 (or the pseudogene TRBV3-2) and TRBJ2-7; 7 nucleotides line up with TRBD2. CDR3 protein: CASSQGTRGYEQYF. The CDR3 DNA sequence: TGTGCCAGCAGCCAAGGGACTAGGGGCTACGAGCAGTACTTC.